This TCR beta chain was documented in a study of vaccination and CD4 T cells after COVID-19. Specified treatment: roughly 11-day PBMC culture with coronavirus spike peptide pools or control peptides (ViraFEST assay). Gathering of the CD4+ T cells, from the unexposed donor, took place before the COVID-19 pandemic (2011-2018). Peptide pools at 10 ug/ml and IL-2 at 8.5 to 10 IU/ml were added to cultures of roughly 2.2 million PBMCs per well. These CD4+ T cells came from approximately eleven-day cultures by negative selection. Details on this clonotype: Its antigen is unidentified.

The Oncomine TCR Beta short-read assay was applied to DNA of cultured CD4+ T cells. Using the QIAamp micro DNA kit, genomic DNA was extracted from the CD4+ T cells that had been cultured. MiXCR, run by TCRdb on the PCR reads, gives a single entry per CDR3 protein. The sample holds over 8,500 distinct CDR3 sequences, about 28% seen once. From germline, CDR1 is SEHNR and CDR2 FQNEAQ (reference sequence). The CDR3 extends over 14 amino acids. V lost 4 bases and J lost 4; bases outside the gene matches: 6. The V gene is TRBV7-9, the J gene TRBJ2-5, with 7 bases fitting TRBD1. This sequence was found in a human donor in good health. The sequencing input was CD4+ T cells from blood, cultured in vitro. CDR3 in DNA: TGTGCCAGCAGCTCACAAAGGGGGCTAGAGACCCAGTACTTC. Translating it yields CASSSQRGLETQYF.